This TCR beta chain derives from a study of T cell changes during pregnancy in multiple sclerosis. This CDR3 region has 13 residues. Trimming removed 6 bases from V and 11 bases from J, with 19 bases in between. The germline V gene has CDR1 LNHDA and CDR2 SQIVND (reference sequence). Profiled with immunoSEQ multiplex PCR; TCRdb holds only in-frame clones, not every one. This sample has under 40,000 clones, with around 92% found just once. This TCR was recovered from a female donor in good health, enrolled as a control in a pregnancy study. Sequenced here: CD4+ T cells from peripheral blood mononuclear cells, sampled in the third trimester of pregnancy. J is TRBJ1-1 and V is TRBV19; weak D call: TRBD1 (5 bases). CDR3 amino acids: CASRSVQGGGAFF. The CDR3 DNA reads TGTGCCAGTAGATCGGTGCAGGGCGGAGGGGCTTTCTTT.